This TCR beta chain comes out of a study of spatial heterogeneity in lung cancer. The wider study: Every unique TCR and UMI combination, on average, appeared more than ten times in raw reads.

Concerning this clonotype itself: What it binds is unknown.

V dropped 3 bases and J dropped 4 bases, with 12 bases sitting between them. This CDR3 has 14 residues. Germline V gene sequence: CDR1 SGHRS, CDR2 YFSETQ. TCRdb re-derived calls from the 5' RACE reads in MiXCR, one entry per CDR3 protein. The table includes about 60,000 distinct CDR3 sequences, 8% to 9% detected once. The time point: sample taken at primary tumor resection. Material for sequencing was whole RNA from tumor, nontumor lung or frozen PBMC, left unsorted. The donors, 72 patients with untreated early-stage non-small cell lung cancer, provided the samples. Study-level results: Relative to follow-up, resection was when ubiquitous expanded tumor TCRs appeared more in blood.

The chain carries TRBV5-1 and TRBJ2-3, with D possibly matching TRBD2 (5 bases). This TCR was sampled from a female donor with early-stage non-small cell lung cancer. Here the sequenced sample was PBMCs, taken at surgery. CDR3 region: CASSSRGRADTQYF. In DNA form, the CDR3 reads TGCGCCAGCAGCTCCCGAGGGCGGGCAGATACGCAGTATTTT.